The next 22 T cell receptor beta chains were all read from a single sample in a study of CD8 T cells in Susac syndrome. Reverse transcription of about 0.5 to 1 ug RNA used random hexamers. TCRdb redid the calling of the immunoSEQ multiplex PCR reads with MiXCR, one entry per CDR3 protein. Found here are roughly 75,000 distinct CDR3 sequences, 93% of them singletons; the top ten hold over 0.12%. Input material: CD4+ T cells from PBMCs. The source of these receptors is a human donor with Susac syndrome.

This clonotype was observed a single time. The chain joins TRBV6-1 to TRBJ1-5; no clear D gene. CDR1 and CDR2 (germline): MNHNS, SASEGT. V lost 7 bases, J lost 1 base, and 8 bases lay in between. The CDR3 loop spans 13 amino acids. CDR3 loop: CASTPRSNQPQHF. CDR3 in DNA: TGTGCCAGCACCCCGAGGAGCAATCAGCCCCAGCATTTT.

The chain recombines TRBV6-4 with TRBJ2-7, with TRBD1 matching over 8 bases. This CDR3 region has 13 residues. The junction had 3 bases not matched to a gene; V was cut back by 2 bases and J by 6 bases. The germline gives CDR1 MRHNA, CDR2 SNTAGT. The CDR3, as DNA: TGTGCCAGCAGTGACGGAGACAGGGGCGAGCAGTACTTC. This encodes CASSDGDRGEQYF.

The chain recombines TRBV14 with TRBJ2-5; 7 nucleotides line up with TRBD2. The CDR3 loop spans 14 amino acids. Germline loops: CDR1 SGHDN, CDR2 FVKESK. Trimming cost V 8 bases and J 2 bases; bases outside gene matches: 8. This chain's CDR3 is CASGWGGTQETQYF. The CDR3 DNA reads as TGTGCCAGCGGTTGGGGGGGGACTCAAGAGACCCAGTACTTC.

This clonotype was seen a single time. The chain employs TRBV20-1 and TRBJ2-7; D remains unclear. V lost 0 bases and J lost 5, with 23 bases in between. From germline, CDR1 is DFQATT and CDR2 SNEGSKA (reference sequence). The CDR3 is 17 residues long. Here the CDR3 reads CSARDHGRLSHADEQYF. The CDR3 region has the DNA TGCAGTGCTAGAGATCACGGCAGGCTATCGCACGCCGACGAGCAGTACTTC.

The chain carries TRBV29-1 and TRBJ2-7; 12 bases are shared with TRBD1. V was pared by 5 bases and J by 4 bases, with 6 bases of the junction left unmatched. The CDR3 runs to 14 residues. Germline values: CDR1 SQVTM, CDR2 ANQGSEA. This CDR3 is CSVTRDRGPYEQYF. CDR3 bases: TGCAGCGTTACCCGGGACAGGGGGCCTTACGAGCAGTACTTC.

This chain links TRBV5-1 with TRBJ2-5; 9 bases match TRBD1. This CDR3 is built from 14 residues. Germline-derived CDR1 and CDR2 are SGHRS and YFSETQ. V dropped 7 bases and J dropped 7; count of bases not matched to a gene: 11. CDR3 nucleotides: TGCGCCAGCGTTAGGACAGGGGAGGTAGGGACCCAGTACTTC. Protein: CASVRTGEVGTQYF. Complete variable domain (other parts from reference TRBV5-1 and TRBJ2-5): KAGVTQTPRYLIKTRGQQVTLSCSPISGHRSVSWYQQTPGQGLQFLFEYFSETQRNKGNFPGRFSGRQFSNSRSEMNVSTLELGDSALYLCASVRTGEVGTQYFGPGTRLLVL.

The CDR3 is CASSRFGTRGIYNEQFF. The DNA for the CDR3 is TGTGCCAGCAGCCGTTTTGGGACACGGGGTATCTACAATGAGCAGTTCTTC. This rearrangement joins TRBV11-2 to TRBJ2-1, with a weak D call TRBD1 (6 bases). Germline-derived CDR1 and CDR2 are SGHAT and FQNNGV. Trimming removed 5 bases from V and 3 bases from J, with 20 bases in between. CDR3 length equals 17 residues.

This chain joins TRBV29-1 and TRBJ2-1; D unclear. The CDR3 consists of 10 residues. Between the trimmed V and J ends, which lost 7 bases and 4 bases, there was a span of 5 bases. The germline gives CDR1 SQVTM, CDR2 ANQGSEA. The CDR3 loop reads CSGAYNEQFF. The CDR3 DNA is TGCAGCGGAGCGTACAATGAGCAGTTCTTC.

The chain combines TRBV28 with TRBJ1-5, with 8 bases lining up with TRBD1. The CDR3 contains 15 residues. Looked up from germline, CDR1 is MDHEN and CDR2 is SYDVKM. With 6 bases clipped from V and 3 bases from J, the junction kept 7 bases outside the gene matches. Here the CDR3 DNA reads TGTGCCAGCAGACCCGGGACAGGCTACAATCAGCCCCAGCATTTT. Amino acid sequence: CASRPGTGYNQPQHF.

J is TRBJ2-7 and V is TRBV29-1; 8 positions match TRBD2. Trimming took 4 bases from V and 4 from J; bases not matched to a gene: 6. The CDR3 runs 13 residues. CDR1 is SQVTM and CDR2 is ANQGSEA in the germline V gene. Written as DNA, the CDR3 is TGCAGCGTTGCAGCGGGGGTAGAATACGAGCAGTACTTC. As protein: CSVAAGVEYEQYF.

This clonotype was seen only a few times. The DNA for the CDR3 is TGTGCCAGCAGCTTAGCGGCGGTCACTGAAGCTTTCTTT. Translated, it gives CASSLAAVTEAFF. This chain uses TRBV7-6 with TRBJ1-1; D unclear. V shed 0 bases and J shed 4 bases, with 6 bases lying between them. This CDR3 region has 13 residues. In germline, CDR1 is SGHVS, CDR2 FNYEAQ. Drawing the rest from reference TRBV7-6 and TRBJ1-1, the complete variable domain is GAGVSQSPRYKVTKRGQDVALRCDPISGHVSLYWYRQALGQGPEFLTYFNYEAQQDKSGLPNDRFSAERPEGSISTLTIQRTEQRDSAMYRCASSLAAVTEAFFGQGTRLTVV.

The V call is TRBV4-2, the J call TRBJ1-1; 9 bases are shared with TRBD1. Germline V CDR1 and CDR2: LGHNA, YNFKEQ. V gave up 0 bases and J gave up 1 base; unmatched junction bases: 3. The CDR3 has 16 residues. The CDR3 is CASSQEAGQGNTEAFF. The CDR3 nucleotides read TGTGCCAGCAGCCAAGAAGCGGGACAGGGGAACACTGAAGCTTTCTTT.

Only one count was recorded for this clonotype. The chain couples TRBV12-3 or TRBV12-4 to TRBJ2-5, with D hard to call. The CDR3 is made up of 10 amino acids. Trimming removed 4 bases from V and 5 bases from J, with 2 bases in between. The CDR3 reads CASSSETQYF. The CDR3 coding sequence is TGTGCCAGCAGTTCGGAGACCCAGTACTTC.

This rearrangement joins TRBV5-1 to TRBJ2-7; D assignment may be TRBD1 or TRBD2 (5 bases each). Per the germline V gene, CDR1 is SGHRS and CDR2 is YFSETQ. V was pared by 0 bases and J by 0 bases, with 10 bases between. The CDR3 spans 15 residues. CDR3 in amino acids: CASSLEPGSSYEQYF. The CDR3 DNA is TGCGCCAGCAGCTTGGAACCAGGGAGCTCCTACGAGCAGTACTTC. The full variable domain, completed using reference TRBV5-1 and TRBJ2-7, is KAGVTQTPRYLIKTRGQQVTLSCSPISGHRSVSWYQQTPGQGLQFLFEYFSETQRNKGNFPGRFSGRQFSNSRSEMNVSTLELGDSALYLCASSLEPGSSYEQYFGPGTRLTVT.

This clonotype appeared a few times. The V call is TRBV28, the J call TRBJ2-6; D is unresolved. V was pared by 8 bases and J by 0 bases, with 11 bases between. The CDR3 spans 15 residues. CDR1 and CDR2 from the germline V gene are MDHEN and SYDVKM. This CDR3 is CASSPWGSGANVLTF. In DNA, the CDR3 is TGTGCCAGCTCCCCCTGGGGCTCTGGGGCCAACGTCCTGACTTTC.

For the CDR3, the DNA is TGCGCCAGCAGCCGACTAGCGGGGATCTCCTACAATGAGCAGTTCTTC. Its translation: CASSRLAGISYNEQFF. The chain uses TRBV5-1 and TRBJ2-1, with TRBD2 matching over 11 bases. With 4 bases clipped from V and 0 bases from J, the junction kept 3 bases outside the gene matches. This CDR3 is built from 16 residues. Germline CDR1 reads SGHRS; CDR2 reads YFSETQ. Combining the CDR3 with reference TRBV5-1 and TRBJ2-1 gives the whole variable domain KAGVTQTPRYLIKTRGQQVTLSCSPISGHRSVSWYQQTPGQGLQFLFEYFSETQRNKGNFPGRFSGRQFSNSRSEMNVSTLELGDSALYLCASSRLAGISYNEQFFGPGTRLTVL.

V and J are TRBV19 and TRBJ2-2; D is undetermined. From germline, CDR1 is LNHDA and CDR2 SQIVND (reference sequence). CDR3 length equals 17 residues. The V end was cut by 8 bases, the J end by 2 bases, with 21 bases between. CDR3 nucleotide sequence: TGTGCCAGTGGTAACTCGGGCCGTACCTTTAACACCGGGGAGCTGTTTTTT. Translation gives CASGNSGRTFNTGELFF. Full variable domain (rest looked up from reference TRBV19 and TRBJ2-2): DGGITQSPKYLFRKEGQNVTLSCEQNLNHDAMYWYRQDPGQGLRLIYYSQIVNDFQKGDIAEGYSVSREKKESFPLTVTSAQKNPTAFYLCASGNSGRTFNTGELFFGEGSRLTVL.

This chain joins TRBV6-6 and TRBJ2-1; tentative D call: TRBD1 (5 bases). V was shortened by 0 bases and J by 7 bases, with 16 bases between the two germline ends. CDR1 is MNHNY, CDR2 SVGAGI, per germline (reference sequence). There are 16 residues in the CDR3. The DNA for the CDR3 is TGTGCCAGCAGTTACTCGAGAAGGGGCCGAGATAATGAGCAGTTCTTC. Amino acid sequence: CASSYSRRGRDNEQFF.

This chain links TRBV2 with TRBJ2-4; D is ambiguous. Trimming left V 4 bases short and J 5 bases short, with 12 bases between. Germline V gene sequence: CDR1 SNHLY, CDR2 FYNNEI. The CDR3 is made up of 14 amino acids. The CDR3 DNA reads TGTGCCAGCAGTGGTCGCCAGATCGAAAACATTCAGTACTTC. The encoded protein is CASSGRQIENIQYF.

The chain has TRBV6-2 or TRBV6-3 and TRBJ1-1; the D gene is possibly TRBD1 (5 bases). The CDR3 is 11 residues long. V lost 8 bases, J lost 9 bases, and 13 bases lay in between. Germline CDR1 MNHEY, CDR2 SVGEGT. The CDR3 nucleotides read TGTGCCAGCCTCCGGGACGGTAAAGCTTTCTTT. It specifies CASLRDGKAFF.

The V and J genes are TRBV7-3 and TRBJ2-5, with 9 nucleotides matching TRBD2. The CDR3 runs to 15 residues. The trim removed 5 bases at V and 4 bases at J, leaving 8 bases unmatched. Germline-derived CDR1 and CDR2 are SGHTA and FQGTGA. The CDR3 bases are TGTGCCAGCAGCCAATCGGGACTAGCCGGAGAGACCCAGTACTTC. It codes for CASSQSGLAGETQYF.

The J gene is TRBJ1-4, the V gene TRBV20-1; 9 bases match TRBD1. With 6 bases clipped from V and 8 bases from J, the junction kept 10 bases outside the gene matches. Germline V gene sequence: CDR1 DFQATT, CDR2 SNEGSKA (reference sequence). The CDR3 is 14 amino acids. CDR3 loop: CSAYTGGAGEKLFF. The CDR3 nucleotides read TGCAGTGCGTATACAGGGGGCGCGGGGGAAAAACTGTTTTTT.